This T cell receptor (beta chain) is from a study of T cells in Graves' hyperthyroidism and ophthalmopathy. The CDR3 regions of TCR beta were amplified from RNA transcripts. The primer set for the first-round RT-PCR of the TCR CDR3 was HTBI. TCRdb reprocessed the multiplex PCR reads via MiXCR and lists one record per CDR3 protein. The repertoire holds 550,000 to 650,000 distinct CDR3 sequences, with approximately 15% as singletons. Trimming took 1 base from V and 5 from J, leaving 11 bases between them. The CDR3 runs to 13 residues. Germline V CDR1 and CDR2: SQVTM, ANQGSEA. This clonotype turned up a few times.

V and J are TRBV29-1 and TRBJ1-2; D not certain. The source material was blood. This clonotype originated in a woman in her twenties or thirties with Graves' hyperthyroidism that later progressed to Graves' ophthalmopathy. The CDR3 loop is CSVEAGGGYGYTF. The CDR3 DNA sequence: TGCAGCGTTGAAGCTGGTGGAGGGTATGGCTACACCTTC.